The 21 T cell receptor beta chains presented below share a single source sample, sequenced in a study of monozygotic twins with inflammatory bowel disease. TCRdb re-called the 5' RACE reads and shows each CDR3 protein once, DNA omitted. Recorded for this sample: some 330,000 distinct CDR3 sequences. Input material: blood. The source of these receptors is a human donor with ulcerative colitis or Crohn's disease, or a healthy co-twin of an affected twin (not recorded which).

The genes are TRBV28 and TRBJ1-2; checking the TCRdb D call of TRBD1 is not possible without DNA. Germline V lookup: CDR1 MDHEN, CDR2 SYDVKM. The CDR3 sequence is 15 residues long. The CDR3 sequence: CASSSTRGAPYGYTF.

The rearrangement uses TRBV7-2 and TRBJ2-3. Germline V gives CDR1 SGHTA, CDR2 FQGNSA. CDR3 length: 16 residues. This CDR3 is CASSLRRRSGTDTQYF.

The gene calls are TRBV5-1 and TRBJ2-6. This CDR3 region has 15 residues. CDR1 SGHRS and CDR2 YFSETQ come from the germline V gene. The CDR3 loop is CASSTTASGANVLTF.

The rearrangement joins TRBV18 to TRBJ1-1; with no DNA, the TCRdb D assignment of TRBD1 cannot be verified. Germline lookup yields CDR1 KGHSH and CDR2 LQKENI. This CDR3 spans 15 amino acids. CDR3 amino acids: CASSPAWGVGTEAFF.

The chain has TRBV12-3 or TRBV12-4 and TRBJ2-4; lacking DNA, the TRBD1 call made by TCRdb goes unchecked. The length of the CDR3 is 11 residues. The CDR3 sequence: CASRSGTSQYF.

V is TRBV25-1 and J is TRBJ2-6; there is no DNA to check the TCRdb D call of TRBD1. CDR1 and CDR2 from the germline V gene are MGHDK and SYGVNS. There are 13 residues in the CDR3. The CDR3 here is CASRGDGANVLTF.

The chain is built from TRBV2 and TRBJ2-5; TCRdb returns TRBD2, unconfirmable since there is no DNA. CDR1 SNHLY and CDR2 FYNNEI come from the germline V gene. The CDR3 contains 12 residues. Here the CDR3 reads CASKQGPGTQYF.

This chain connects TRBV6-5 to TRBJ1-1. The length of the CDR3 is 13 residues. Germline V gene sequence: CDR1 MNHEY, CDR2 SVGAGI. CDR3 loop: CASITTRGSQAFF.

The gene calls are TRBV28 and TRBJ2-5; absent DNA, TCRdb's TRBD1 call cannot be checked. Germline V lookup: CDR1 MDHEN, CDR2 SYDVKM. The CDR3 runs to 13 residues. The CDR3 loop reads CASSFRGFGTQYF.

The CDR3 sequence is CASRTESNEQFF. The genes are TRBV6-6 and TRBJ2-1. The germline gives CDR1 MNHNY, CDR2 SVGAGI (reference sequence). The CDR3 runs 12 residues.

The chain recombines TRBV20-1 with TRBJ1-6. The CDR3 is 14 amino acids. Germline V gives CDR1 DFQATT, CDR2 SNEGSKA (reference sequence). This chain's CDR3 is CSARVGPYNSPLHF.

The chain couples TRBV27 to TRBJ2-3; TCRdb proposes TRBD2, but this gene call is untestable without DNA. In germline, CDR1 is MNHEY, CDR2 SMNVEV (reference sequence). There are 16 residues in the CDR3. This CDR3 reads CASSQLAGGPGDTQYF.

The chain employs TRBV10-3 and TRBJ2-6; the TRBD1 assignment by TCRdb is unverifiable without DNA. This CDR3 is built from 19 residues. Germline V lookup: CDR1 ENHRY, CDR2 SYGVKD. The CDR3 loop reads CAISESSTGGSSGANVLTF.

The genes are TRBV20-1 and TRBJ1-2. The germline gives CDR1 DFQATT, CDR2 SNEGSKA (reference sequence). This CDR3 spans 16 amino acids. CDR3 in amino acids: CSARDPGPSANYGYTF.

The CDR3 region is CSASVAGLYNEQFF. The rearrangement uses TRBV20-1 and TRBJ2-1; TCRdb's D call of TRBD2 is untestable without DNA. Germline CDR1 DFQATT, CDR2 SNEGSKA (reference sequence). The CDR3 consists of 14 residues.

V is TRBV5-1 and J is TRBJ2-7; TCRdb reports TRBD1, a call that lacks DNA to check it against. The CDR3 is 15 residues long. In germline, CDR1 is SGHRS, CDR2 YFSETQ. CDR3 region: CASSIDRGGSYEQYF.

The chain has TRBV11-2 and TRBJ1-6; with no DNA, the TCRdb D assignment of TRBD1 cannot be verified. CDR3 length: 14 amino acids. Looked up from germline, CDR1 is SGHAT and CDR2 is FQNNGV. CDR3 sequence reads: CASSLTGGNSPLHF.

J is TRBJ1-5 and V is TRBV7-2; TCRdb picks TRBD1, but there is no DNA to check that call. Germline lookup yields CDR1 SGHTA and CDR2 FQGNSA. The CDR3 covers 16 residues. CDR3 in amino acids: CASSRPTDRGNQPQHF. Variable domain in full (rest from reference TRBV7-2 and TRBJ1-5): GAGVSQSPSNKVTEKGKDVELRCDPISGHTALYWYRQSLGQGLEFLIYFQGNSAPDKSGLPSDRFSAERTGGSVSTLTIQRTQQEDSAVYLCASSRPTDRGNQPQHFGDGTRLSIL.

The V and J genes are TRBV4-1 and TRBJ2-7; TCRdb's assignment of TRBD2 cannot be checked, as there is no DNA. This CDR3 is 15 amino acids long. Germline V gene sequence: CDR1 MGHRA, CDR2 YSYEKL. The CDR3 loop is CASSQMTSGRPEQYF.

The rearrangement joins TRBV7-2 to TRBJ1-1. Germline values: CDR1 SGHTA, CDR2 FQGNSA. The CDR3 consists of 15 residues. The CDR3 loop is CASSLVAGVGTEAFF.

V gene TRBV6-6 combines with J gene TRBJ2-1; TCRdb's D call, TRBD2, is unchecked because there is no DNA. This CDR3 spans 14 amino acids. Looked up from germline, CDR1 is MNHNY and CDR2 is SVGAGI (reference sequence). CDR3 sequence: CASKKRELFDEQFF.